This entry concerns a single TCR beta chain. The data were obtained in a study of blood T cell repertoires in COVID-19. TCRdb keeps only in-frame clones here, not all; method: immunoSEQ multiplex PCR. Here the sample spans roughly 130,000 clones, 65% to 85% being singletons. Trimming cost V 3 bases and J 11 bases; bases outside gene matches: 11. Germline CDR1 is DFQATT and CDR2 is SNEGSKA (reference sequence). The CDR3 loop spans 15 amino acids. The TCR sequence derives from a woman aged 30 to 39 who had recovered from COVID-19. The sequenced sample was PBMCs or T cells enriched from blood (not recorded which). V usage is TRBV20-1 and J usage is TRBJ1-6, with 9 bases fitting TRBD1. The CDR3 reads CSASRDRASGAPLHF. The CDR3 nucleotides read TGCAGTGCTAGTCGGGACAGGGCCTCGGGGGCACCCCTCCACTTT.